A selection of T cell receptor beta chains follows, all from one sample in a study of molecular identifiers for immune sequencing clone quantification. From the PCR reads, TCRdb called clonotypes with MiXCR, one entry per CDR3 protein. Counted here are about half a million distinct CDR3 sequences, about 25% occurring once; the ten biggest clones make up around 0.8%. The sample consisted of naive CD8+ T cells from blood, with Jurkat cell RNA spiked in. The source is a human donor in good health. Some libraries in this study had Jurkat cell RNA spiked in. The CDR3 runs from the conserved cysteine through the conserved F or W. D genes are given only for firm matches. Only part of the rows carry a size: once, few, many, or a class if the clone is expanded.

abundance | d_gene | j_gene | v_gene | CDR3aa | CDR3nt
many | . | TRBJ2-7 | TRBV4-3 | CASSQARAGSSYEQYF | TGCGCCAGCAGCCAAGCTCGGGCAGGAAGCTCCTACGAGCAGTACTTC
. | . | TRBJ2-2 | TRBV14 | CASSSKLGELFF | TGTGCCAGCAGTTCTAAACTCGGGGAGCTGTTTTTT
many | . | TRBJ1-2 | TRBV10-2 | CASSFNNGYTF | TGCGCCAGCAGTTTTAATAATGGCTACACCTTC
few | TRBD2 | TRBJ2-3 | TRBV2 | CASSEGRAGLDTQYF | TGTGCCAGCAGTGAGGGGAGGGCGGGCCTAGATACGCAGTATTTT
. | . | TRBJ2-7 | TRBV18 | CASSTYRAHEQYF | TGTGCCAGCTCAACCTACAGGGCCCACGAGCAGTACTTC
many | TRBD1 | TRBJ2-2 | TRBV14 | CASSQDHGVGQGNTGELFF | TGTGCCAGCAGCCAAGATCATGGTGTTGGACAGGGGAACACCGGGGAGCTGTTTTTT
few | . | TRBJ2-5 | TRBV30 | CAWSVTGRHETQYF | TGTGCCTGGAGTGTAACAGGGCGTCACGAGACCCAGTACTTC
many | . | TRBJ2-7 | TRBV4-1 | CASSQDWAGTYEQYF | TGCGCCAGCAGCCAAGATTGGGCCGGTACCTACGAGCAGTACTTC
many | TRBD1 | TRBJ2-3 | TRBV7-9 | CASSFPSGTGSDTQYF | TGTGCCAGCAGCTTCCCCTCCGGGACAGGGTCAGATACGCAGTATTTT
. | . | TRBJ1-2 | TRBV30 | CAGDRWQDYGYTF | TGTGCCGGTGACAGGTGGCAGGACTATGGCTACACCTTC
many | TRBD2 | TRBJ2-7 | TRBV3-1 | CASSPTSGNYEQYF | TGTGCCAGCAGCCCGACTAGCGGGAACTACGAGCAGTACTTC
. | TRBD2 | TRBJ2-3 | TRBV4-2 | CASSQWGTSFTDAQYF | TGTGCCAGCAGCCAATGGGGGACTAGCTTCACAGATGCGCAGTATTTT
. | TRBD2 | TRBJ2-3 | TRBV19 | CASSIGGTSGSDTQYF | TGTGCCAGTAGTATAGGAGGGACTAGCGGGAGCGATACGCAGTATTTT
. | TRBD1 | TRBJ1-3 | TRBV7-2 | CASSLSGQGYSGNTIYF | TGTGCCAGCAGCTTAAGTGGACAGGGATACTCTGGAAACACCATATATTTT
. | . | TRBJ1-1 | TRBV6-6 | CASSKQGAANTEAFF | TGTGCCAGCAGTAAACAGGGTGCAGCGAACACTGAAGCTTTCTTT
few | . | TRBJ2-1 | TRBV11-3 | CASSFRGSNEQFF | TGTGCCAGCAGCTTCCGGGGGTCCAATGAGCAGTTCTTC
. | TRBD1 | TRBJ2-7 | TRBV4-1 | CASRQATRGEQYF | TGCGCCAGCCGCCAAGCTACCAGGGGGGAGCAGTACTTC
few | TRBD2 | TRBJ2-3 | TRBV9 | CASSPGGGTGLKDTQYF | TGTGCCAGCAGCCCCGGGGGGGGGACGGGGCTGAAAGATACGCAGTATTTT
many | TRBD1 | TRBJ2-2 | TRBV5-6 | CASSYRTGVNTGELFF | TGTGCCAGCAGCTACAGGACAGGGGTGAACACCGGGGAGCTGTTTTTT
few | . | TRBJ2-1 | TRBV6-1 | CASSEDPKGVPYNEQFF | TGTGCCAGCAGTGAAGACCCCAAGGGGGTGCCCTACAATGAGCAGTTCTTC
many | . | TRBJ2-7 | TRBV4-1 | CASSQGKGSYEQYF | TGCGCCAGCAGCCAGGGGAAAGGGTCCTACGAGCAGTACTTC
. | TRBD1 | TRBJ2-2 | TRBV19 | CASYQDRGSHTGELFF | TGTGCCAGTTACCAAGACAGGGGGTCGCACACCGGGGAGCTGTTTTTT
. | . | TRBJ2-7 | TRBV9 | CASSHPSGSPDSYEQYF | TGTGCCAGCAGCCACCCAAGCGGTAGCCCAGACTCCTACGAGCAGTACTTC
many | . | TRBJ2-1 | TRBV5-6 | CASSLAPKDNEQFF | TGTGCCAGCAGCTTGGCACCGAAAGACAATGAGCAGTTCTTC